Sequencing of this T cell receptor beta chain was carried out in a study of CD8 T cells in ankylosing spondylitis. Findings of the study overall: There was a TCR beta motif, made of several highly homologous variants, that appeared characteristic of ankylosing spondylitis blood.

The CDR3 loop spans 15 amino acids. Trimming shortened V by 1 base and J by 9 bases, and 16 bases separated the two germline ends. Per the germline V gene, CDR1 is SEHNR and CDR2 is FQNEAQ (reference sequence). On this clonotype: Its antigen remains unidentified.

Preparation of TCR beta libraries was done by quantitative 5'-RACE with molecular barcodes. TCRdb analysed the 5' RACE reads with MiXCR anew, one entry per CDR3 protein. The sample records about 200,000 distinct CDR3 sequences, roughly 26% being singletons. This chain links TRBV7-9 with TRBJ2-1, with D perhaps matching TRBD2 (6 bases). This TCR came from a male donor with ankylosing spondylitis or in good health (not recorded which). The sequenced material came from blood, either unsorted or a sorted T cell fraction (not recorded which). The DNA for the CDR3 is TGTGCCAGCAGCTTAGATGGGAGGCCCGACGGTGAGCAGTTCTTC. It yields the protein CASSLDGRPDGEQFF.